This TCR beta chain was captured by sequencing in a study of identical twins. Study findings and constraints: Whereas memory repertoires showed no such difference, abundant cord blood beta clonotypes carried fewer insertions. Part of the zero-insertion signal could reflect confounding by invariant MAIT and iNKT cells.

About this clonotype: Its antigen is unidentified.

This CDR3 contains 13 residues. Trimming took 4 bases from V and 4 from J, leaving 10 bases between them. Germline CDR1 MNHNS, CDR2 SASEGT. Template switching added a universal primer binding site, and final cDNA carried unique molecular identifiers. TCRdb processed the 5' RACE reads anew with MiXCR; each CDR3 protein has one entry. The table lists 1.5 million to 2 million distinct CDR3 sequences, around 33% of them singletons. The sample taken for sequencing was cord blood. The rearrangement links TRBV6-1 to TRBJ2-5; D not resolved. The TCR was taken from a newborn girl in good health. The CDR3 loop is CASSVVVGETQYF. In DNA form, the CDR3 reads TGTGCCAGCAGTGTTGTAGTGGGAGAGACCCAGTACTTC.